This is a list of T cell receptor beta chains from one sample in a study of control samples from healthy donors and cancer patients. Some clones are missing from TCRdb's copy, which holds only in-frame ones; the method was immunoSEQ multiplex PCR. The data contain some 90,000 clones, 91% of them singletons. Sequencing was done on a sample of blood. Receptors were obtained from a woman aged 25-40 years in good health. Each CDR3 is given with its conserved first and last residue. The D gene is left open where the match is weak. Clone sizes are given selectively: once, few, many, or a class where the clone is expanded.

J | V | size | D | DNA | CDR3
TRBJ2-5 | TRBV29-1 | . | TRBD1 | TGCAGCGCCCCCCCGACAGGGTTAGAGACCCAGTACTTC | CSAPPTGLETQYF
TRBJ1-5 | TRBV19 | . | . | TGTGCCAGTAGTATAGATGTCAGGCCGCCCCAGCATTTT | CASSIDVRPPQHF
TRBJ1-2 | TRBV7-9 | . | . | TGTGCCAGCAGCTTGGCCCACGGACTGGGGGATGGCTACACCTTC | CASSLAHGLGDGYTF
TRBJ2-5 | TRBV2 | once | . | TGTGCCAGCAGTGATCTGCGGGGTGGGGAAGAGACCCAGTACTTC | CASSDLRGGEETQYF
TRBJ2-2 | TRBV7-9 | . | TRBD2 | TGTGCCAGCAGCCTCGGACTAGCGGGAACCGGGGAGCTGTTTTTT | CASSLGLAGTGELFF
TRBJ2-2 | TRBV4-1 | . | TRBD1 | TGCGCCAGCAGCACCTACAGGGGCGCAGACACCGGGGAGCTGTTTTTT | CASSTYRGADTGELFF
TRBJ2-1 | TRBV27 | . | . | TGTGCCAGCAAGGGGCCCTACAATGAGCAGTTCTTC | CASKGPYNEQFF
TRBJ1-5 | TRBV19 | . | . | TGTGCCAGTAGCTTGGGGTTGATGGGGCCCCAGCATTTT | CASSLGLMGPQHF
TRBJ1-6 | TRBV25-1 | . | . | TGTGCCAGCAGTGTTGGGAGGAGCTCCTATAATTCACCCCTCCACTTT | CASSVGRSSYNSPLHF
TRBJ1-4 | TRBV7-2 | . | TRBD1 | TGTGCCAGCAGCTCAGGGGGCAATGAAAAACTGTTTTTT | CASSSGGNEKLFF
TRBJ1-2 | TRBV5-1 | . | . | TGCGCCAGCAGCCTGAGGATGGGTGGCTACACCTTC | CASSLRMGGYTF
TRBJ2-5 | TRBV6-1 | . | . | TGTGCCAGCAGTGACCAGGTTCAAGAGACCCAGTACTTC | CASSDQVQETQYF
TRBJ2-7 | TRBV9 | . | . | TGTGCCAGCAGCGTAGATCCGGGAAGAGCCTACGAGCAGTACTTC | CASSVDPGRAYEQYF
TRBJ1-6 | TRBV19 | . | TRBD1 | TGTGCCAGTAGTACGGACAGGGCTGGTAATTCACCCCTCCACTTT | CASSTDRAGNSPLHF
TRBJ1-1 | TRBV28 | . | . | TGTGCCAGCAGTTTGCGGGTGAACACTGAAGCTTTCTTT | CASSLRVNTEAFF
TRBJ2-7 | TRBV11-2 | . | . | TGTGCCAGCAGCCCGCTCAGGGGTAGCGCCACCTACGAGCAGTACTTC | CASSPLRGSATYEQYF
TRBJ2-1 | TRBV18 | . | TRBD2 | TGTGCCAGCTCACCAAGGGCTAGCGGGAGAAATGAGCAGTTCTTC | CASSPRASGRNEQFF
TRBJ1-5 | TRBV18 | . | . | TGTGCCAGCTCAGTGGCGGGGTATAGCAATCAGCCCCAGCATTTT | CASSVAGYSNQPQHF
TRBJ2-2 | TRBV7-9 | . | TRBD2 | TGTGCCAGCAGCTCCCCCCTAGCGGGGGGTCCCCGCAGCAGGGAGCTGTTTTTT | CASSSPLAGGPRSRELFF
TRBJ2-3 | TRBV24-1 | . | . | TGTGCCACCAGTGATAGACAGGGAGGCGCAGATACGCAGTATTTT | CATSDRQGGADTQYF
TRBJ1-5 | TRBV5-6 | . | . | TGTGCCAGCAGCTTGGGTAGGGGGTTGCAGCCCCAGCATTTT | CASSLGRGLQPQHF
TRBJ1-6 | TRBV7-8 | few | . | TGTGCCAGCAGCCTAAGGAACTATAATTCACCCCTCCACTTT | CASSLRNYNSPLHF
TRBJ1-3 | TRBV7-9 | once | . | TGTGCCAGCAGCTTAGGGGTTAGAAACACCATATATTTT | CASSLGVRNTIYF
TRBJ2-6 | TRBV7-2 | once | . | TGTGCCAGCAGCTTAGGGGCAGCGGGGGCCAACGTCCTGACTTTC | CASSLGAAGANVLTF
TRBJ2-5 | TRBV10-3 | . | TRBD1 | TGTGCCATCAGTGGGACAGGGTTGAGGGAGACCCAGTACTTC | CAISGTGLRETQYF
TRBJ1-2 | TRBV7-2 | . | . | TGTGCCAGCAGCTTAGAAACGGTGTTTGGCTACACCTTC | CASSLETVFGYTF
TRBJ1-6 | TRBV6-4 | . | . | TGTGCCAGCAGTCCGCAAGGCGGGGGCAATTCACCCCTCCACTTT | CASSPQGGGNSPLHF
TRBJ2-1 | TRBV2 | . | TRBD2 | TGTGCCAGCAGTGAAGCGCCAAGCGGGGGCTACAATGAGCAGTTCTTC | CASSEAPSGGYNEQFF
TRBJ2-5 | TRBV5-1 | . | TRBD1 | TGCGCCAGCAGCTTGGCGGGACAGAAAAAGGAGACCCAGTACTTC | CASSLAGQKKETQYF
TRBJ2-7 | TRBV10-3 | . | TRBD2 | TGTGCCATCAGGGGACTAGCGGGTAGCCACGAGCAGTACTTC | CAIRGLAGSHEQYF